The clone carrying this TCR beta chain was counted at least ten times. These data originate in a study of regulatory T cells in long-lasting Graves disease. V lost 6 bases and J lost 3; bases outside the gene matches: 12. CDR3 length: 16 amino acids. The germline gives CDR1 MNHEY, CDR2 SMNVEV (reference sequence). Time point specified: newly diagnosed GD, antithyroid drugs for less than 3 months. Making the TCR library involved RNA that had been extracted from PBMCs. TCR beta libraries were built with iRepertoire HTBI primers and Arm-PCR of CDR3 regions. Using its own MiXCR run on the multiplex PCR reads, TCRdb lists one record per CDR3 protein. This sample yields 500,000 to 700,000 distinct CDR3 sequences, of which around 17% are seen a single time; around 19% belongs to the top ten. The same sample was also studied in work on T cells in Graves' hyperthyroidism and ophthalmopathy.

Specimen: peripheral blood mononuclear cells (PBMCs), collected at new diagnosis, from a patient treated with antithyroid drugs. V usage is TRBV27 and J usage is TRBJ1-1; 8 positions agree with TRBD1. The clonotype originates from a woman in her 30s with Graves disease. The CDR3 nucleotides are TGTGCCAGCAGCCGAGGACAGGGCAAGGTGGACACTGAAGCTTTCTTT. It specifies CASSRGQGKVDTEAFF.